One T cell receptor beta chain is described in this entry. Profiling relied on immunoSEQ multiplex PCR, and the TCRdb table lists in-frame clones only, not all of them. Of 60,000 to 75,000 clones in the sample, 83% were seen once. This sample was taken from a study of OX40 agonist ivuxolimab in advanced cancers. The CDR3 extends over 16 amino acids. The ends were cut back, 8 bases at V and 3 bases at J, with 19 bases in the middle. CDR1 and CDR2 from the germline V gene are MNHEY and SMNVEV (reference sequence). This clonotype was sampled from an adult with an advanced solid tumor such as melanoma, head and neck, liver or kidney cancer. The sequenced sample was CD4+ or CD8+ T cells sorted from blood, obtained in a trial of the OX40 agonist ivuxolimab. The chain combines TRBV27 with TRBJ1-4; maybe TRBD1 (6 bases). CDR3: CASRNNPGASNEKLFF. The DNA of the CDR3 is TGTGCCAGCCGAAATAACCCAGGGGCGTCTAATGAAAAACTGTTTTTT. Based on the CDR3 plus reference TRBV27 and TRBJ1-4, the full variable domain is EAQVTQNPRYLITVTGKKLTVTCSQNMNHEYMSWYRQDPGLGLRQIYYSMNVEVTDKGDVPEGYKVSRKEKRNFPLILESPSPNQTSLYFCASRNNPGASNEKLFFGSGTQLSVL.